The 15 T cell receptor beta chains presented below share a single source sample, sequenced in a study of blood T cell repertoires in COVID-19. Here immunoSEQ multiplex PCR was the method, and the copy in TCRdb shows in-frame clones only, minus some. The repertoire holds 180,000 or so clones, with approximately 88% as singletons. Sample: peripheral blood. The origin of the receptors is a woman in her 30s with acute or convalescent COVID-19.

V gene TRBV27 combines with J gene TRBJ2-1; maybe TRBD1 (6 bases). Germline CDR1 is MNHEY and CDR2 is SMNVEV (reference sequence). The V end was cut by 7 bases, the J end by 0 bases, with 13 bases between. This CDR3 comprises 15 residues. CDR3 in amino acids: CASKLGQSSYNEQFF. The CDR3 DNA is TGTGCCAGCAAACTTGGACAGAGCTCCTACAATGAGCAGTTCTTC.

This clone was seen just once. This chain links TRBV2 with TRBJ1-4, with 7 bases aligning to TRBD1. Germline V gene data show CDR1 as SNHLY and CDR2 as FYNNEI. The trim removed 6 bases at V and 5 bases at J, leaving 15 bases unmatched. CDR3 length: 17 amino acids. The CDR3 loop is CASSKRTGGTKNEKLFF. Written as DNA, the CDR3 is TGTGCCAGCAGCAAGCGGACAGGTGGCACCAAAAATGAAAAACTGTTTTTT.

The chain has TRBV21-1 and TRBJ2-5; TRBD1, the table's D call, lacks a check against the DNA. TRBV21-1 represents a pseudogene. The CDR3 has 19 amino acids. The CDR3 is CASSKPRPGTEKIQETQYF. In DNA form, the CDR3 reads TGTGCCAGCAGCAAACCGAGACCCGGGACAGAAAAAATTCAAGAGACCCAGTACTTC.

This chain links TRBV28 with TRBJ1-2; weak D call: TRBD1 (6 bases). The CDR3 sequence is 16 residues long. Trimming cost V 6 bases and J 0 bases, with 17 bases left between them. Germline V CDR1 and CDR2: MDHEN, SYDVKM. CDR3: CASSNLLTGSNYGYTF. The CDR3 DNA sequence: TGTGCCAGCAGCAACCTACTGACAGGTTCTAACTATGGCTACACCTTC.

This sequence joins TRBV7-2 and TRBJ2-1, with TRBD2 identical over 7 bases. The junction had 8 bases not matched to a gene; V was cut back by 5 bases and J by 4 bases. Germline loops: CDR1 SGHTA, CDR2 FQGNSA. This CDR3 is built from 15 residues. CDR3 amino acids: CASSPRRETYNEQFF. In nucleotides, the CDR3 is TGTGCCAGCAGCCCCCGGCGGGAGACATACAATGAGCAGTTCTTC.

The chain is built from TRBV9 and TRBJ2-2; a possible D gene is TRBD2 (6 bases). The CDR3 has 17 amino acids. The germline V and J ends were trimmed by 4 bases and 5 bases, with 21 bases remaining between them. Germline V lookup: CDR1 SGDLS, CDR2 YYNGEE. The CDR3 loop reads CASSPRRGSEGTGELFF. The CDR3 bases are TGTGCCAGCAGCCCCCGTCGGGGGAGTGAGGGGACCGGGGAGCTGTTTTTT.

The chain recombines TRBV2 with TRBJ2-5, with TRBD1 matching 9 bases. Per the germline V gene, CDR1 is SNHLY and CDR2 is FYNNEI. V dropped 7 bases and J dropped 3; count of bases not matched to a gene: 9. This CDR3 contains 15 residues. DNA for the CDR3: TGTGCCAGCACCATGTTCGACAGGGGGGAAGAGACCCAGTACTTC. As protein: CASTMFDRGEETQYF.

The chain is built from TRBV24-1 and TRBJ2-7; 8 nucleotides align to TRBD1. The CDR3 covers 11 residues. V gave up 9 bases and J gave up 3 bases; unmatched junction bases: 0. CDR1 and CDR2 from the germline V gene are KGHDR and SFDVKD. CDR3 DNA: TGTGCCACCGGACAGGGCTACGAGCAGTACTTC. Amino acid sequence: CATGQGYEQYF.

V gene TRBV7-2 combines with J gene TRBJ2-5; 7 positions agree with TRBD1. The CDR3 extends over 13 amino acids. Trimming took 8 bases from V and 5 from J; bases not matched to a gene: 8. Germline values: CDR1 SGHTA, CDR2 FQGNSA. Here the CDR3 DNA reads TGTGCCAGCGAAACAGGGGTCGGGGAGACCCAGTACTTC. As protein: CASETGVGETQYF.

V usage is TRBV30 and J usage is TRBJ1-4; 11 bases align to TRBD1. J gave up 8 bases and V 1 base, and 12 bases lay outside the gene matches. The CDR3 is 17 residues long. The germline V gene encodes CDR1 GTSNPN and CDR2 SVGIG (reference sequence). The CDR3 here is CAWSGDPSGQGAEKLFF. DNA for the CDR3: TGTGCCTGGAGTGGAGACCCGTCAGGACAGGGGGCCGAAAAACTGTTTTTT.

The chain uses TRBV19 and TRBJ2-1, with TRBD2 as a possible D gene (6 bases). The CDR3 extends over 15 amino acids. CDR1 LNHDA and CDR2 SQIVND come from the germline V gene (reference sequence). The V gene lost 6 bases and the J gene lost 3 bases, with 15 bases spanning the gap. The CDR3 spells CASSAQSTSYNEQFF. The CDR3 DNA follows: TGTGCCAGTAGCGCTCAGTCGACTAGCTACAATGAGCAGTTCTTC.

V gene TRBV6-4 combines with J gene TRBJ2-3; tentative D call: TRBD2 (5 bases). Germline lookup yields CDR1 MRHNA and CDR2 SNTAGT. This CDR3 has 16 amino acids. Trimming cost V 0 bases and J 1 base, with 11 bases left between them. This chain's CDR3 is CASSDSSSSGTDTQYF. In DNA form, the CDR3 reads TGTGCCAGCAGTGACTCGTCAAGTAGCGGCACAGATACGCAGTATTTT.

The chain carries TRBV2 and TRBJ1-1, with TRBD1 as a possible D gene (5 bases). The CDR3 length is 13 residues. CDR1 and CDR2 (germline): SNHLY, FYNNEI. V was cut by 1 base and J by 9 bases, with 12 bases left in between. The CDR3 sequence: CASSEDRMGKAFF. For the CDR3, the DNA is TGTGCCAGCAGTGAAGACAGGATGGGGAAAGCTTTCTTT.

V is TRBV19 and J is TRBJ2-7, with unresolved D. Germline V gives CDR1 LNHDA, CDR2 SQIVND (reference sequence). Between the trimmed V and J ends, which lost 5 bases and 7 bases, there was a span of 15 bases. CDR3 length: 13 amino acids. Written as DNA, the CDR3 is TGTGCCAGTAGTCCCCAAACTATCGGAGAGCAGTACTTC. It is translated as CASSPQTIGEQYF.

The chain recombines TRBV6-5 with TRBJ2-6, with TRBD2 as a possible D gene (6 bases). The V end lost 3 bases, the J end lost 2 bases, and 8 bases lay between the germline ends. CDR1 is MNHEY and CDR2 is SVGAGI in the germline V gene. The CDR3 consists of 15 residues. CDR3 in amino acids: CASSYSGAGANVLTF. CDR3 coding DNA: TGTGCCAGCAGTTATTCGGGAGCTGGGGCCAACGTCCTGACTTTC.